This T cell receptor beta chain was sequenced in a study of T-cell reconstitution after alpha-beta-depleted transplantation in children. Unique molecular identifiers were incorporated during preparation of the TCRbeta library. TCRdb reanalysed the PCR reads using MiXCR and keeps one entry per CDR3 protein. The sample contains approximately 520,000 distinct CDR3 sequences, over 9.5% of which appear only once. Notes on this clonotype: Its antigen is still unknown.

Germline V lookup: CDR1 LGHNT, CDR2 FRNRAP. This CDR3 has 17 residues. Trimming removed 0 bases from V and 9 bases from J, with 21 bases in between. Study observations and caveats: Surviving recipient cells, namely T cells and thymic progenitors, were the source of high day-60 TCRbeta diversity in some patients. Expanded graft clones numbering several hundred reportedly gave rise to alpha-beta T cells about two months after transplant. Fresh T-cell production supplied most of the T-cell counts and diversity seen one year after transplant.

The chain uses TRBV12-5 and TRBJ1-5, with D perhaps TRBD1 (6 bases). The material sequenced was PBMCs, mostly from graft donor cells, taken 180 days after TCRalphabeta/CD19-depleted stem cell transplant. The TCR originated in a female patient between 2 and 15 years old who had a stem cell transplant for aplastic anemia, so the T cells may come from the graft donor. CDR3 amino acids: CASGLVQAGAGARPQHF. In DNA, the CDR3 is TGTGCTAGTGGTTTGGTACAGGCTGGGGCAGGGGCTAGGCCCCAGCATTTT.